The T cell receptor (beta chain) described here comes from a study of chemoradiotherapy in HPV16-positive cancers. Across the study: Candidate HPV-specific T-cell clones and common TCR motifs came from functional assays in a couple of HPV16-positive patients.

For this clone: Its antigen remains unidentified.

Only in-frame clones appear in the TCRdb table, and some are missing; sequencing was by immunoSEQ multiplex PCR. The sample holds thousands of clones, about 80% seen once. Study-level points and caveats: Candidate HPV-specific clones and E7-related TCR motifs grew in tumor during treatment. Only a couple of HPV16-positive patients supplied the functional HPV-specificity definition.

Repertoires were sampled repeatedly during chemoradiotherapy. CDR3 size: 14 residues. Trimming pared 7 bases from V and 6 bases from J, leaving 15 bases between. The V gene's germline CDR1 is SNHLY and CDR2 FYNNEI. The chain is built from TRBV2 and TRBJ1-4, with TRBD1 as a possible D gene (5 bases). The sequenced sample was blood, obtained from a patient who underwent chemoradiotherapy. This receptor was obtained from a human donor with HPV-associated anogenital cancer. CDR3 DNA sequence: TGTGCCAGCAAAGTAGGGGCAGCCCATGAAAAACTGTTTTTT. This gives the protein CASKVGAAHEKLFF.